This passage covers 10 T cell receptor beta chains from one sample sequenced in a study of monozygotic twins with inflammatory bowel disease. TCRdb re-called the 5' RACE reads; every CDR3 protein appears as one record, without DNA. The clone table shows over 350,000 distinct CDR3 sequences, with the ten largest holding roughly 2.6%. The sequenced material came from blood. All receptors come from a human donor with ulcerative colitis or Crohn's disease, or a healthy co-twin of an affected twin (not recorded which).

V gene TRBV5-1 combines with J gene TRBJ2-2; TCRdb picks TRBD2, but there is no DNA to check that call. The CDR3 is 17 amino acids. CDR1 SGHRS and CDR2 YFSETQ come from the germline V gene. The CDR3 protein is CASSTQLAGANTGELFF.

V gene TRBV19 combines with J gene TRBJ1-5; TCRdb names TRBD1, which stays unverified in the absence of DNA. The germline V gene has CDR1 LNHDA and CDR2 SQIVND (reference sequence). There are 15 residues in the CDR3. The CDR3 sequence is CASSRGTGLNQPQHF.

The CDR3 spells CASSWGSGNTGELFF. This sequence joins TRBV10-2 and TRBJ2-2. Germline lookup yields CDR1 WSHSY and CDR2 SAAADI. The length of the CDR3 is 15 residues.

CDR3: CAIKPGVRNTEAFF. V and J are TRBV10-3 and TRBJ1-1. This CDR3 is 14 amino acids long. CDR1 ENHRY and CDR2 SYGVKD come from the germline V gene.

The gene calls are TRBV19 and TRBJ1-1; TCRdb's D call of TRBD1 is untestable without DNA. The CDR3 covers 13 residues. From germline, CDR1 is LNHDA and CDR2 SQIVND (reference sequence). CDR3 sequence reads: CASRWGRNTEAFF.

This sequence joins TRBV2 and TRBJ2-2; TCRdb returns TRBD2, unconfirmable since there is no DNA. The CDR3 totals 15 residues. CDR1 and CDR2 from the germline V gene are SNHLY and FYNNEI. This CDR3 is CASSPGLQNTGELFF.

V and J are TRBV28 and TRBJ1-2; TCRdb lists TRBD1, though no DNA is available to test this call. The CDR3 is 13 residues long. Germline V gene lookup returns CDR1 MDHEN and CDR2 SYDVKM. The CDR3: CASRAGTGFLYTF.

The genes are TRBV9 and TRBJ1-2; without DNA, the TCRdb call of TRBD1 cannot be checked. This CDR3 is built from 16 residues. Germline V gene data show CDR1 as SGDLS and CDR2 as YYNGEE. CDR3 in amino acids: CASSVAQEARYYGYTF.

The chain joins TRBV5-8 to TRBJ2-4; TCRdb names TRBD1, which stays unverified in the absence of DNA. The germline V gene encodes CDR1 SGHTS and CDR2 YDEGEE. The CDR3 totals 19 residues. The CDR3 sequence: CASSSPTGATSLAKNIQYF.

The CDR3 region is CASSPGNTMNTEAFF. V and J are TRBV18 and TRBJ1-1. There are 15 residues in the CDR3. Per germline, CDR1 KGHSH and CDR2 LQKENI.